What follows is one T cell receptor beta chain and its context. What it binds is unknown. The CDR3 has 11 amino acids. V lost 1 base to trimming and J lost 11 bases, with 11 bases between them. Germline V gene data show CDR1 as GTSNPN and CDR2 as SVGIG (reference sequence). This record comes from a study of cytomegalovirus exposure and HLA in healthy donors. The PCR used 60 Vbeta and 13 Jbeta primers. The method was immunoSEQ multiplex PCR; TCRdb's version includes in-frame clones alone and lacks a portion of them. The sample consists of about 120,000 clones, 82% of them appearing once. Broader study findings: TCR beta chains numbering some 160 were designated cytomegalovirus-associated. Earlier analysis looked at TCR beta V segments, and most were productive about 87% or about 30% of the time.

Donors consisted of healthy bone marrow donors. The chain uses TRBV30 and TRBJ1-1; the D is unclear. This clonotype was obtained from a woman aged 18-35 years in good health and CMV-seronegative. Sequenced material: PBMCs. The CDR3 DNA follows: TGTGCCTGGAGTGGGGTGCCCGGGGCTTTCTTT. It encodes CAWSGVPGAFF.